Described below is a single TCR beta chain sequence and its context. What it binds is not known. Amplification used 60 Vbeta primers and 13 Jbeta primers. Only in-frame clones appear in the TCRdb table, and some are missing; sequencing was by immunoSEQ multiplex PCR. The table has about 130,000 clones, approximately 78% seen once; the top ten hold 8.1%. The sample is drawn from a study of cytomegalovirus exposure and HLA in healthy donors. Study-level findings and limits: Per a later analysis, approximately 16,000 TCR beta sequences showed association with HLA alleles at 0.05 false discovery rate. Presence/absence analysis assumed near-uniform sequencing depth across donors. Later analysis suggested most CMV-associated TCR beta chains were HLA-restricted.

This CDR3 is built from 14 residues. Trimming removed 6 bases from V and 5 bases from J; junction bases left unmatched: 5. Germline values: CDR1 ENHRY, CDR2 SYGVKD. The V and J genes are TRBV10-3 and TRBJ1-5, with 9 bases matching TRBD1. The sequenced sample was PBMCs. The source of this sequence is a woman in her forties or fifties in good health and CMV-seropositive. The CDR3 sequence: CAISQTGGDQPQHF. CDR3 DNA: TGTGCCATCAGCCAGACAGGGGGTGATCAGCCCCAGCATTTT.